This entry lists 19 T cell receptor beta chains sequenced from one sample in a study of cytomegalovirus exposure and HLA in healthy donors. 60 Vbeta and 13 Jbeta primers were used in PCR. Data came from immunoSEQ multiplex PCR; TCRdb stores just in-frame clones and leaves some out. Among roughly 130,000 clones, roughly 83% were seen once, and the ten largest hold 2% to 2.5%. Sample: PBMCs. Receptors originate from a man between 18 and 35 years old in good health and CMV-seronegative.

The gene calls are TRBV29-1 and TRBJ2-7; 7 bases align to TRBD1. Germline CDR1 and CDR2: SQVTM and ANQGSEA. V lost 7 bases and J lost 3; bases outside the gene matches: 3. This CDR3 is 11 amino acids long. The CDR3 loop reads CSAGQVYEQYF. As DNA, the CDR3 is TGCAGCGCCGGACAGGTCTACGAGCAGTACTTC.

This clone was detected a few times. The genes are TRBV14 and TRBJ1-1; D gene ambiguous. Per germline, CDR1 SGHDN and CDR2 FVKESK. The CDR3 totals 13 residues. With 0 bases removed from V and 8 bases from J, the gap between germline ends came to 10 bases. CDR3 in amino acids: CASSQETHTEAFF. CDR3 DNA: TGTGCCAGCAGCCAAGAAACACATACCGAAGCTTTCTTT.

This clone was observed a handful of times. The rearrangement uses TRBV7-9 and TRBJ2-5; the D is unclear. The last part of the DNA fits TRBJ2-7 better; the J call may be wrong. Germline CDR1 SEHNR, CDR2 FQNEAQ (reference sequence). The CDR3 is made up of 14 amino acids. This chain's CDR3 is CASSYRDTTYEQYF. CDR3 bases: TGTGCCAGCAGCTATCGAGACACCACCTACGAGCAGTACTTC.

This clone turned up a few times. Within the sample, other DNA sequences also encode this same CDR3. The rearrangement uses TRBV5-1 and TRBJ2-2, with 15 bases fitting TRBD2. This CDR3 comprises 17 residues. The germline CDR1 and CDR2 sequences are SGHRS and YFSETQ. The ends lost 4 bases at V and 1 base at J; junction bases unmatched: 2. The CDR3 loop is CASSPGLAGGNTGELFF. CDR3 sequence (DNA): TGCGCCAGCAGCCCGGGACTAGCGGGAGGGAACACCGGGGAGCTGTTTTTT.

The rearrangement uses TRBV4-2 and TRBJ2-3; the D gene is possibly TRBD2 (5 bases). The germline V gene encodes CDR1 LGHNA and CDR2 YNFKEQ. The CDR3 consists of 15 residues. V was clipped by 5 bases and J by 2 bases, with 14 bases between them. CDR3: CASSGGPMNTDTQYF. In DNA, the CDR3 is TGTGCCAGCAGCGGCGGGCCTATGAACACAGATACGCAGTATTTT.

J is TRBJ2-7 and V is TRBV21-1; TRBD2 reflects the table's D call only, with no check against the DNA. TRBV21-1 is a recognized pseudogene. There are 13 residues in the CDR3. In nucleotides, the CDR3 is TGTGCCAGCAGCAAAGTAGACTCCTACGAGCAGTACTTC. Its translation: CASSKVDSYEQYF.

This chain links TRBV7-3 with TRBJ2-1; maybe TRBD2 (6 bases). There are 15 residues in the CDR3. Germline values: CDR1 SGHTA, CDR2 FQGTGA. Trimming took off 5 bases at V and 6 bases at J, with 17 bases between the two ends. The chain's CDR3 is CASSLGVGGINEQFF. In DNA form, the CDR3 reads TGTGCCAGCAGCCTAGGGGTAGGAGGGATCAATGAGCAGTTCTTC.

The chain links TRBV19 to TRBJ1-2; a weak D match, TRBD1 (6 bases). Trimming took 6 bases from V and 3 from J, leaving 14 bases between them. This CDR3 comprises 14 residues. In germline, CDR1 is LNHDA, CDR2 SQIVND (reference sequence). The CDR3 sequence: CASRPPAGDYGYTF. The CDR3 DNA is TGTGCCAGTAGGCCACCAGCAGGGGACTATGGCTACACCTTC.

The CDR3 nucleotides read TGTGCCAGCAGCCCCCCTCGTCCGGGGAACACTGAAGCTTTCTTT. Protein: CASSPPRPGNTEAFF. The chain links TRBV6-6 to TRBJ1-1; no definite D call. The CDR3 extends over 15 amino acids. Trimming removed 6 bases from V and 1 base from J, with 15 bases in between. Germline CDR1 MNHNY, CDR2 SVGAGI (reference sequence).

V gene TRBV27 combines with J gene TRBJ2-1, with 10 bases lining up with TRBD2. V dropped 7 bases and J dropped 7; count of bases not matched to a gene: 7. The germline gives CDR1 MNHEY, CDR2 SMNVEV (reference sequence). The CDR3 has 14 residues. The CDR3 nucleotides are TGTGCCAGCACTAGCGGGAGAGGAGGGAATGAGCAGTTCTTC. It specifies CASTSGRGGNEQFF.

V and J are TRBV7-6 and TRBJ2-7, with D possibly matching TRBD2 (5 bases). The CDR3 contains 16 residues. Germline CDR1 SGHVS, CDR2 FNYEAQ. V was pared by 2 bases and J by 2 bases, with 16 bases between. The DNA of the CDR3 is TGTGCCAGCAGCTTACAAAGCGCCAGCGGAACCTACGAGCAGTACTTC. Encoded protein: CASSLQSASGTYEQYF.

In this sample, this clone turned up a few times. V and J are TRBV29-1 and TRBJ1-2, with 11 bases identical to TRBD1. This CDR3 region has 12 residues. Per germline, CDR1 SQVTM and CDR2 ANQGSEA. V shed 7 bases, J shed 6 bases, and the junction held 4 bases outside the gene matches. CDR3 sequence (DNA): TGCAGCGCCTGGACAGGGGGCCATGGCTACACCTTC. The encoded protein is CSAWTGGHGYTF.

This sequence joins TRBV28 and TRBJ1-4; D is uncertain. Trimming left V 1 base short and J 3 bases short, with 9 bases between. The CDR3 is 15 amino acids. The V gene's germline CDR1 is MDHEN and CDR2 SYDVKM. DNA for the CDR3: TGTGCCAGCAGTTTATTTTCTAGGTCTAATGAAAAACTGTTTTTT. Its translation: CASSLFSRSNEKLFF. Full variable domain (remainder filled in from reference TRBV28 and TRBJ1-4): DVKVTQSSRYLVKRTGEKVFLECVQDMDHENMFWYRQDPGLGLRLIYFSYDVKMKEKGDIPEGYSVSREKKERFSLILESASTNQTSMYLCASSLFSRSNEKLFFGSGTQLSVL.

This rearrangement joins TRBV5-1 to TRBJ2-1, with 7 bases fitting TRBD2. This CDR3 contains 18 residues. The junction had 18 bases not matched to a gene; V was cut back by 3 bases and J by 6 bases. CDR1 is SGHRS, CDR2 YFSETQ, per germline. This CDR3 is CASSSLTSADVGFNEQFF. The CDR3 DNA reads TGCGCCAGCAGCTCTTTAACTAGCGCGGATGTGGGTTTCAATGAGCAGTTCTTC.

The V call is TRBV19, the J call TRBJ2-1; TRBD1 matches at 7 bases. After removal of 6 bases from V and 9 bases from J, the junction contained 14 bases not matched to a gene. This CDR3 has 15 amino acids. Germline values: CDR1 LNHDA, CDR2 SQIVND (reference sequence). Here the CDR3 DNA reads TGTGCCAGTAGAGAATCGACAGGGAAGTACGGTGAGCAGTTCTTC. Protein sequence: CASRESTGKYGEQFF.

The V call is TRBV7-9, the J call TRBJ1-4, with 9 bases aligning to TRBD1. Germline trimming cut 3 bases from V and 6 bases from J; bases unmatched to any gene: 2. There are 14 residues in the CDR3. Germline V lookup: CDR1 SEHNR, CDR2 FQNEAQ (reference sequence). The CDR3 protein is CASSFGTGYEKLFF. The CDR3 nucleotides are TGTGCCAGCAGCTTTGGGACAGGGTATGAAAAACTGTTTTTT. The complete variable domain, with remaining parts taken from reference TRBV7-9 and TRBJ1-4, reads DTGVSQNPRHKITKRGQNVTFRCDPISEHNRLYWYRQTLGQGPEFLTYFQNEAQLEKSRLLSDRFSAERPKGSFSTLEIQRTEQGDSAMYLCASSFGTGYEKLFFGSGTQLSVL.

This chain links TRBV4-1 with TRBJ2-3, with TRBD2 matching over 8 bases. CDR3 length equals 16 residues. The germline V gene encodes CDR1 MGHRA and CDR2 YSYEKL. The V and J ends lost 4 bases and 5 bases, in that order; junction bases with no gene match: 11. CDR3 bases: TGCGCCAGCAGCCCCCAGGTTTCGGGAGGGGGAGATACGCAGTATTTT. Translating it yields CASSPQVSGGGDTQYF.

CDR3 amino acids: CASSLVTSANSYEQYF. CDR3 coding DNA: TGTGCCAGCAGCTTAGTGACTAGCGCCAACTCCTACGAGCAGTACTTC. V gene TRBV7-9 combines with J gene TRBJ2-7, with 8 bases identical to TRBD2. This CDR3 is 16 amino acids long. Trimming cost V 1 base and J 0 bases; bases outside gene matches: 5. Germline lookup yields CDR1 SEHNR and CDR2 FQNEAQ (reference sequence).

The chain uses TRBV30 and TRBJ1-2; D is ambiguous. This CDR3 is 15 amino acids long. V was clipped by 4 bases and J by 0 bases, with 15 bases between them. CDR1 and CDR2 (germline): GTSNPN, SVGIG (reference sequence). CDR3 sequence: CAWNGGLLANYGYTF. CDR3 DNA: TGTGCCTGGAATGGCGGATTACTAGCTAACTATGGCTACACCTTC.